This T cell receptor (beta chain) was identified during a study of blood T cell repertoires in COVID-19. The authors' processing: Using reference gene primer amplification, nucleated cell counts were estimated. The method was immunoSEQ multiplex PCR; TCRdb's version includes in-frame clones alone and lacks a portion of them. That table is the source of V, J and clone size, and D and trimming were worked out from the DNA. Counted here are tens of thousands of clones, about 80% occurring once; the ten biggest clones make up approximately 55%. The receptor comes from a woman of 80 years or more with acute or convalescent COVID-19. The specimen sequenced was peripheral blood.

CDR3 region: CASSPPGLAGSVTDTQYF. In DNA form, the CDR3 reads TGTGCCAGCTCACCCCCGGGACTAGCGGGCTCTGTCACAGATACGCAGTATTTT. The chain recombines TRBV18 with TRBJ2-3, with 12 bases aligning to TRBD2. With V trimmed by 3 bases and J by 2 bases, 9 bases remained unmatched. The CDR3 spans 18 residues. From germline, CDR1 is KGHSH and CDR2 LQKENI.